This T cell receptor (beta chain) came from a study of tumor and adjacent non-tumor tissue in lung cancer. Study at large: Aged roughly 30 to 76 years, patients included 10 men and a few women with stage I to III disease.

RNA was extracted from bulk tissue without any cell sorting. The CDR3 covers 14 residues. Turning to this clonotype: The target antigen is unknown. An end of the junction differs from the germline gene, which may be a read error.

Points from the study as a whole: Normal lung showed higher cumulative top 100 clone frequency than tumor. Compared with tumor, normal lung showed significantly lower TCR diversity. Patients with more diverse tumor TCRs had worse survival.

TCRbeta libraries were built with three rounds of nested PCR, modified from ARM-PCR. TCRdb passed the multiplex PCR reads through MiXCR, listing each CDR3 protein once. The sample consists of around 99,000 distinct CDR3 sequences, roughly 80% of them appearing once. What was sequenced was lung tumor tissue. The gene calls are TRBV12-3 or TRBV12-4 and TRBJ2-7; D may be TRBD2 (6 bases). The sequence was collected from a woman in her sixties with non-small cell lung cancer. CDR3 sequence (DNA): TGTGCCAGCAGTTGGCATGGGACTCTCAACGAGCAAAACTTC. Its translation is CASSWHGTLNEQNF.